The rows below give T cell receptor beta chains drawn from one sample of a study of Graves' ophthalmopathy and Graves' hyperthyroidism. TCRdb re-derived calls from the multiplex PCR reads in MiXCR, one entry per CDR3 protein. The top ten hold about 4.2% of the sample, which has approximately 540,000 distinct CDR3 sequences, 39% seen once. Specimen: peripheral blood or thyroid tissue (not recorded which). Receptors were obtained from an adult man with Graves' hyperthyroidism. CDR3s include the opening cysteine and the closing phenylalanine or tryptophan. D genes are given only for firm matches. Not every row has a clone size; where given, it reads once, few, many or a size class.

>TRBV29-1|TRBJ2-7|many|TRBD1
TGCAGCGTCGCGGACAGGGGGCCCTACGAGCAGTACTTC
CSVADRGPYEQYF
>TRBV5-6|TRBJ2-6|.|.
TGTGCCAGCAGCGACGTTATGGGGGGACTGGGGGCCAACGTCCTGACTTTC
CASSDVMGGLGANVLTF
>TRBV20-1|TRBJ1-6|many|.
TGCAGTGCTAGAGGAGAGGGTGATTCACCCCTCCACTTT
CSARGEGDSPLHF
>TRBV7-9|TRBJ2-3|.|.
TGTGCCAGCCGCCGTGAGGATACGCAGTATTTT
CASRREDTQYF
>TRBV7-9|TRBJ1-6|few|.
TGTGCCAGCGGCTTTCGAGGGGTTCGGGATTCACCCCTCCACTTT
CASGFRGVRDSPLHF
>TRBV7-9|TRBJ2-1|.|TRBD2
TGTGCCAGCAGCTTGGGACTAGCGGTCCGCAATGAGCAGTTCTTC
CASSLGLAVRNEQFF
>TRBV11-2|TRBJ2-7|few|TRBD1
TGTGCCAGCAGCATCGGACAGGGTAACGAGCAGTACTTC
CASSIGQGNEQYF
>TRBV11-3|TRBJ1-1|.|TRBD1
TGTGCCAGCAGCTCGGGACAGGGGTCGGACACTGAAGCTTTCTTT
CASSSGQGSDTEAFF
>TRBV7-9|TRBJ2-5|many|.
TGTGCCAGCAAAAGACTAGGAGAGACCCAGTACTTC
CASKRLGETQYF
>TRBV20-1|TRBJ1-5|few|TRBD1
TGCAGTGCTGGGAGGACAGGTAGTAATCAGCCCCAGCATTTT
CSAGRTGSNQPQHF
>TRBV19|TRBJ2-7|.|.
TGTGCCAGTAGTGTAGAAACAAGCAAATCCTACGAGCAGTACTTC
CASSVETSKSYEQYF
>TRBV7-8|TRBJ2-7|many|TRBD1
TGTGCCAGCAGCCACCCTAGGGACAGGGTCTCCTACGAGCAGTACTTC
CASSHPRDRVSYEQYF
>TRBV7-9|TRBJ2-5|many|TRBD1
TGTGCCAGCAGCGGACAGACAGGAGGGAAGACAGGGGCATCCTGGTACTTC
CASSGQTGGKTGASWYF
>TRBV24-1|TRBJ2-3|.|.
TGTGCCACCAGTGGCCCTTCCCCGGATACGCAGTATTTT
CATSGPSPDTQYF
>TRBV12-3/TRBV12-4|TRBJ1-4|few|.
TGTGCCAGCAGTTTAGTTCAGGGAGCTAATGAAAAACTGTTTTTT
CASSLVQGANEKLFF
>TRBV12-3/TRBV12-4|TRBJ2-7|many|.
TGTGCCAGCAGTTTTCCTGGTATCGAGCAGTACTTC
CASSFPGIEQYF
>TRBV7-2|TRBJ1-2|many|.
TGTGCCAGCAGCTTAGCCTCGGATCTCTATGGCTACACCTTC
CASSLASDLYGYTF
>TRBV29-1|TRBJ2-5|.|TRBD2
TGCAGCGTTGTAGAACCGGGACTAGCGGGAGAAGAGACCCAGTACTTC
CSVVEPGLAGEETQYF
>TRBV29-1|TRBJ1-6|.|.
TGCAGCGTGGGAGACAAAAGTAATTCACCCCTCCACTTT
CSVGDKSNSPLHF
>TRBV5-1|TRBJ2-2|many|TRBD1
TGCGCCAGCAGCTGGGGACAGGGTTCCGGGGAGCTGTTTTTT
CASSWGQGSGELFF
>TRBV6-5|TRBJ2-7|.|TRBD1
TGTGCCAGCAGTATGACAGGGCTTCAAGCCTACGAGCAGTACTTC
CASSMTGLQAYEQYF
>TRBV24-1|TRBJ2-2|many|.
TGTGCCTCCAGACACGACGGAACCGGGGAGCTGTTTTTT
CASRHDGTGELFF
>TRBV14|TRBJ1-6|many|.
TGTGCCAGCAGCCCCAGTAGGAATTCACCCCTCCACTTT
CASSPSRNSPLHF
>TRBV20-1|TRBJ2-3|.|.
TGCAGTGCTAGAGGCCCCACAGATACGCAGTATTTT
CSARGPTDTQYF
>TRBV6-5|TRBJ1-1|many|.
TGTGCCAGCAGTTTGATGGCGAGGAACACTGAAGCTTTCTTT
CASSLMARNTEAFF
>TRBV12-5|TRBJ1-1|.|.
TGTGCCAGCAGTTATAGGTTAGGCGGCACTGAAGCTTTCTTT
CASSYRLGGTEAFF
>TRBV9|TRBJ2-2|many|.
TGTGCCAGCAGCGTAGGCGTTTCGAACACCGGGGAGCTGTTTTTT
CASSVGVSNTGELFF
>TRBV29-1|TRBJ1-3|.|.
TGCAGCGTTGAAGGGGGAGCGTTT
CSVEGGAF
>TRBV12-3/TRBV12-4|TRBJ2-6|.|.
TGTGCCAGCAGTTCTCAATATAAGGGTGTAGCTGGGGCCAACGTCCTGACTTTC
CASSSQYKGVAGANVLTF